The clone carrying this TCR beta chain appeared a single time. With 1 base removed from V and 2 bases from J, the gap between germline ends came to 8 bases. This CDR3 spans 14 amino acids. CDR1 is SGHVS, CDR2 FQNEAQ, per germline. The source of the sample is a study of OX40 agonist ivuxolimab in advanced cancers. Only in-frame clones appear in the TCRdb table, and some are missing; sequencing was by immunoSEQ multiplex PCR. The sample shows tens of thousands of clones, more than 75% of them seen only once. The source material was CD4+ or CD8+ T cells sorted from blood, sampled in a trial of the OX40 agonist ivuxolimab. The sequence derives from an adult with an advanced solid tumor such as melanoma, head and neck, liver or kidney cancer. The V gene is TRBV7-8, the J gene TRBJ1-1; no reliable D call. Written as DNA, the CDR3 is TGTGCCAGCAGCTTAGATGGGGTTAACACTGAAGCTTTCTTT. It is translated as CASSLDGVNTEAFF.